This T cell receptor beta chain was obtained from a study of vaccination and CD4 T cells after COVID-19. On the study more broadly: Four females and six males made up the convalescents, with two Hispanic. Study-wide results and limits: Within the convalescent patients, a median around 90% of the SARS-CoV-2-reactive clones were ones that appeared only post-vaccination.

Remarks on this clonotype: Antigen: not known.

This CDR3 region has 12 residues. Between the trimmed V and J ends, which lost 5 bases and 7 bases, there was a span of 11 bases. Per the germline V gene, CDR1 is SGHTA and CDR2 is FQGTGA. One entry per CDR3 protein, called by TCRdb with MiXCR from the PCR reads. The sample contains about 15,000 distinct CDR3 sequences, about 70% of which appear only once. The chain employs TRBV7-3 and TRBJ1-2; D remains ambiguous. This TCR came from a human donor who had recovered from COVID-19. This specimen consisted of CD4+ T cells from blood, obtained after SARS-CoV-2 vaccination. CDR3 loop: CASSPAGGGYTF. In DNA form, the CDR3 reads TGTGCCAGCAGCCCCGCAGGAGGTGGCTACACCTTC. The full variable domain, its missing parts supplied by reference TRBV7-3 and TRBJ1-2, is GAGVSQTPSNKVTEKGKYVELRCDPISGHTALYWYRQSLGQGPEFLIYFQGTGAADDSGLPNDRFFAVRPEGSVSTLKIQRTERGDSAVYLCASSPAGGGYTFGSGTRLTVV.